This T cell receptor beta chain was obtained from a study of CD8 T cells in Susac syndrome. It was with random hexamers that roughly 0.5 to 1 ug RNA was reverse transcribed. Multiplex PCR with immunoSEQ amplified the TCR beta CDR3 across 54 Vbeta and 13 Jbeta. TCRdb re-analysed the immunoSEQ multiplex PCR reads in MiXCR, keeping a single row per CDR3 protein. The table shows 55,000 to 85,000 distinct CDR3 sequences, with 96% occurring only once. Germline assignment: CDR1 SEHNR and CDR2 FQNEAQ (reference sequence). The CDR3 spans 15 residues. The V gene end was trimmed by 5 bases and the J gene end by 5 bases; junction bases not matched to a gene: 8. CD8+ and CD4+ T cells circulating in blood were sequenced for TCR beta. The multiple sclerosis controls were treatment-naive patients with relapsing-remitting disease that was stable or active. TEMRA cells were FACS-enriched, and CD8+ and CD4+ T cells were isolated negatively.

The sample was CD4+ T cells from PBMCs. This chain uses TRBV7-9 with TRBJ1-2; 10 bases fit TRBD1. The receptor's source is a human donor with multiple sclerosis. For the CDR3, the DNA is TGTGCCAGCAGCCCTAGTATGGGACAGGGGTATGGCTACACCTTC. It encodes CASSPSMGQGYGYTF.